The entry below gives a single T cell receptor beta chain sequence along with its context. It has no known antigen specificity. No much larger clonotype is one base removed from it; base qualities were not supplied. The immunoSEQ Assay was the method used to sequence TCRbeta CDR3 regions. After extraction, genomic DNA underwent amplification by bias-controlled multiplex PCR, followed by high-throughput sequencing. The original pipeline was this. To quantify the absolute abundance of every unique TCRbeta CDR3 region, sequences were collapsed and filtered. T cell fraction was estimated by normalizing TCRbeta template counts to usable DNA, with usable DNA measured through amplification of reference genes found in all nucleated cells. Repertoire TCRs were annotated as SARS-CoV-2-specific by exact matching of V gene, CDR3 amino acid sequence and J gene to a known reactive TCR set. The reference SARS-CoV-2 TCR set was derived from MIRA and filtered for enrichment in COVID-19-positive ImmuneCODE repertoires, a step that removed public or cross-reactive TCRs. Based on the MIRA antigens, annotated TCRs were further analysed at the level of specific ORF or position within ORF. Breadth was defined as the number of annotated unique rearrangements divided by the total number of unique productive rearrangements, and depth was defined as the summed frequency of the annotated unique rearrangements. Two-sided Wilcoxon rank-sum tests were used to compare TCR breadth between groups. TCRdb holds this immuneACCESS table with in-frame rearrangements only. Some clones are missing; in checked studies, unresolved V genes explain under half, and the rest has no known cause. That table supplies the V and J calls and clone size; D and trimming were determined from the DNA. The sample yields about 400,000 clones; under 90% were counted once. Jointly, the top ten make up around 7.4% of the sample.

This specimen comes from a study of Ad26.COV2.S vaccination and SARS-CoV-2 variants (TCRdb year 2021). Describing the broader study: Vaccine-arm donors came from COV1001, a multicentre, randomized, double-blind, placebo-controlled phase I-IIa trial of Ad26.COV2.S in healthy adults. Ad26.COV2.S was given intramuscularly at 5x10^10 or 1x10^11 viral particles, as a single shot or as two shots 56 days apart. Sequencing of the TCRbeta repertoire served to evaluate the specificity and breadth of SARS-CoV-2-reactive T cell receptors following Ad26.COV2.S vaccination. Participants in the trial were split at random into five groups of five each, receiving low-dose or high-dose Ad26.COV2.S once or twice, or else placebo on both occasions. Blinding of investigators to trial group allocation was maintained during experiments and outcome assessment. The TCR-sequenced set comprised approximately 30 samples: approximately 19 Ad26.COV2.S vaccine recipients, 5 placebo recipients and 8 SARS-CoV-2 convalescent individuals. Paper-wide results and their limitations: Vaccine and placebo recipients had comparable non-spike TCR breadth, which fits with the vaccine containing only spike. It was noted by the authors that total T cell responses may have been underestimated by the TCR breadth and depth analyses. Compared with placebo recipients, Ad26.COV2.S recipients showed higher spike-specific TCR breadth (P = 0.0014). After vaccination, spike-specific CD8+ and CD4+ T cell responses were reported to show substantial breadth. The study was not powered for comparison of responses between vaccine doses or regimens.

At the junction V is shortened by 7 bases and J by 6 bases; bases outside the gene matches: 6. The germline V gene encodes CDR1 MNHEY and CDR2 SVGEGT. Its CDR3 holds 14 amino acids, cysteine through phenylalanine. The kept DNA is CDR3 alone, 42 bases in frame from the first base. The treatment or condition label of this sample denotes: about 20 received Ad26.COV2.S at low or high dose, single or two shots; about 5 received placebo; per-sample allocation not given. Repertoires of vaccine and placebo recipients were sequenced from samples collected on day 63 after the first injection. Cohort 1b enrolled around 24 adults aged 18-55 years at a single site in Boston, USA, between 29 July and 7 August 2020. Ad26.COV2.S was a replication-incompetent adenovirus type 26 vector that expressed a prefusion-stabilized SARS-CoV-2 spike protein derived from the original Wuhan strain.

Here the chain combines TRBV6-2 or TRBV6-3 and TRBJ1-6, with 7 central nucleotides matching TRBD1. The receptor comes from a person aged 18 to 59 who received the Ad26.COV2.S COVID-19 vaccine or a placebo. The sequenced sample was peripheral blood, obtained in a trial of Ad26.COV2.S vaccine versus placebo. The CDR3 region has the sequence CASIPTGSNSPLHF. The bases are TGTGCCAGCATCCCGACAGGGAGTAATTCACCCCTCCACTTT.